These 21 T cell receptor beta chains came from one sample sequenced in a study of blood T cell repertoires in COVID-19. Clones were sequenced by immunoSEQ multiplex PCR, and TCRdb holds only the in-frame ones, with some missing. The table shows about 270,000 clones, with about 90% occurring only once. The specimen sequenced was PBMCs or T cells enriched from blood (not recorded which). These receptors were taken from a woman in her twenties or thirties with acute COVID-19.

The chain has TRBV29-1 and TRBJ2-7, with 8 nucleotides matching TRBD1. V lost 3 bases, J lost 1 base, and 5 bases stayed unmatched. The V gene's germline CDR1 is SQVTM and CDR2 ANQGSEA. The CDR3 runs 14 residues. The CDR3 sequence: CSVELYRGSYEQYF. DNA of the CDR3: TGCAGCGTTGAGTTGTACAGGGGGTCCTACGAGCAGTACTTC.

The chain recombines TRBV3-1 (or the pseudogene TRBV3-2) with TRBJ2-4, with 8 nucleotides matching TRBD1. The germline CDR1 and CDR2 sequences are LGHDT and YNNKEL (reference sequence). CDR3 size: 21 residues. V lost 0 bases and J lost 0; bases outside the gene matches: 16. The CDR3 is CASSQDPDRGGAKLAKNIQYF. The CDR3 region has the DNA TGTGCCAGCAGCCAAGACCCCGACAGGGGCGGTGCGAAGTTAGCCAAAAACATTCAGTACTTC.

V usage is TRBV6-5 and J usage is TRBJ1-2; D uncertain. The V and J ends lost 6 bases and 4 bases respectively, with 12 bases between them. Germline CDR1 MNHEY, CDR2 SVGAGI. CDR3 length: 13 amino acids. This CDR3 is CASSPTGTYGYTF. CDR3 bases: TGTGCCAGCAGCCCCACGGGAACCTATGGCTACACCTTC.

The count of this clone is one. The rearrangement links TRBV6-5 to TRBJ1-5, with TRBD1 matching 11 bases. This CDR3 is built from 15 residues. With V trimmed by 5 bases and J by 6 bases, 6 bases remained unmatched. CDR1 is MNHEY and CDR2 is SVGAGI in the germline V gene. CDR3 sequence reads: CASSTGQGVGQPQHF. Written as DNA, the CDR3 is TGTGCCAGCAGTACGGGACAGGGGGTTGGTCAGCCCCAGCATTTT.

The gene calls are TRBV5-1 and TRBJ2-3, with D perhaps TRBD2 (6 bases). V lost 1 base, J lost 1 base, and 13 bases lay in between. The CDR3 length is 16 residues. Germline V gene sequence: CDR1 SGHRS, CDR2 YFSETQ. The CDR3 region has the DNA TGCGCCAGCAGCTTGCCTAGCGAACCGGGCACAGATACGCAGTATTTT. Its protein is CASSLPSEPGTDTQYF.

This rearrangement joins TRBV20-1 to TRBJ1-2, with TRBD1 identical over 9 bases. The germline CDR1 and CDR2 sequences are DFQATT and SNEGSKA (reference sequence). With V trimmed by 3 bases and J by 3 bases, 8 bases remained unmatched. CDR3 length: 15 residues. CDR3 in DNA: TGCAGTGCTAGTCGAACACAGGGGGCTGACTATGGCTACACCTTC. Translating gives CSASRTQGADYGYTF.

The chain combines TRBV27 with TRBJ2-7; 7 nucleotides align to TRBD1. Trimming took 0 bases from V and 2 from J; bases not matched to a gene: 7. The germline V gene has CDR1 MNHEY and CDR2 SMNVEV (reference sequence). The CDR3 runs to 16 residues. CDR3 DNA sequence: TGTGCCAGCAGTTTATCCCCGCGACAGGGAACCTACGAGCAGTACTTC. Translated: CASSLSPRQGTYEQYF.

The sample holds a few counts of this clone. V is TRBV5-4 and J is TRBJ2-2; TRBD2 matches at 7 bases. The length of the CDR3 is 16 residues. V was clipped by 0 bases and J by 6 bases; unmatched bases: 8. The germline V gene encodes CDR1 SGHNT and CDR2 YYREEE (reference sequence). Here the CDR3 reads CASSLAGGRAPGELFF. The CDR3 nucleotides read TGTGCCAGCAGCTTGGCTGGTGGGAGGGCCCCCGGGGAGCTGTTTTTT.

The genes are TRBV29-1 and TRBJ1-6; no firm D call. CDR1 SQVTM and CDR2 ANQGSEA come from the germline V gene. V was clipped by 8 bases and J by 0 bases, with 17 bases between them. The CDR3 sequence is 16 residues long. The CDR3 DNA sequence: TGCAGCTCAGCACCCGACCCAGGCTCCTATAATTCACCCCTCCACTTT. Translating gives CSSAPDPGSYNSPLHF. Full variable domain (missing parts from reference TRBV29-1 and TRBJ1-6): SAVISQKPSRDICQRGTSLTIQCQVDSQVTMMFWYRQQPGQSLTLIATANQGSEATYESGFVIDKFPISRPNLTFSTLTVSNMSPEDSSIYLCSSAPDPGSYNSPLHFGNGTRLTVT.

V usage is TRBV18 and J usage is TRBJ1-1; maybe TRBD1 (5 bases). This CDR3 has 14 residues. The germline V and J ends were trimmed by 6 bases and 1 base, with 12 bases remaining between them. Looked up from germline, CDR1 is KGHSH and CDR2 is LQKENI. For the CDR3, the DNA is TGTGCCAGCTCGCAAAATACAGGGAACACTGAAGCTTTCTTT. Its translation is CASSQNTGNTEAFF.

This chain links TRBV5-1 with TRBJ2-1; D is uncertain. Germline V gene data show CDR1 as SGHRS and CDR2 as YFSETQ. CDR3 length: 13 amino acids. The V gene lost 5 bases and the J gene lost 0 bases, with 6 bases spanning the gap. CDR3 sequence reads: CASRESSYNEQFF. CDR3 DNA: TGCGCCAGCAGAGAGTCCTCCTACAATGAGCAGTTCTTC.

The CDR3 protein is CASRGQGNYEQYF. The CDR3 DNA reads as TGTGCCAGCAGGGGACAGGGGAACTACGAGCAGTACTTC. V gene TRBV5-6 combines with J gene TRBJ2-7, with TRBD1 identical over 10 bases. The CDR3 has 13 residues. Germline assignment: CDR1 SGHDT and CDR2 YYEEEE. The V segment lost 5 bases and the J segment 3 bases; nucleotides outside the gene matches: 2.

The chain couples TRBV6-2 or TRBV6-3 to TRBJ2-3; D perhaps matches TRBD1 (6 bases). Germline V gives CDR1 MNHEY, CDR2 SVGEGT. The germline V and J ends were trimmed by 6 bases and 8 bases, with 15 bases remaining between them. The CDR3 covers 13 residues. The DNA of the CDR3 is TGTGCCAGCAGACCTCCGGACAGCCCTACGCAGTATTTT. Its translation is CASRPPDSPTQYF.

V and J are TRBV4-3 and TRBJ1-1; D gene unclear. This CDR3 has 16 amino acids. Trimming stripped 1 base from V and 2 bases from J, with 14 bases between. Per the germline V gene, CDR1 is LGHNA and CDR2 is YSLEER. The CDR3 spells CASSQGERRTNTEAFF. CDR3 DNA: TGCGCCAGCAGCCAAGGGGAGAGGAGGACCAACACTGAAGCTTTCTTT.

The rearrangement uses TRBV5-4 and TRBJ2-7; 9 bases fit TRBD2. The CDR3 has 18 amino acids. Trimming at V came to 0 bases and at J to 0 bases, leaving 10 bases not matched to a gene. CDR1 SGHNT and CDR2 YYREEE come from the germline V gene (reference sequence). The chain's CDR3 is CASSLGPVAGGSSYEQYF. As DNA, the CDR3 is TGTGCCAGCAGCTTGGGTCCCGTTGCGGGAGGGAGCTCCTACGAGCAGTACTTC.

The chain is built from TRBV11-1 and TRBJ1-2, with unresolved D. This CDR3 contains 12 residues. Germline CDR1 reads SGHAT; CDR2 reads FQDESV (reference sequence). With 2 bases removed from V and 8 bases from J, the gap between germline ends came to 9 bases. The CDR3 DNA reads TGTGCCAGCAGCTTATACAACGGGGGCTACACCTTC. Amino acids: CASSLYNGGYTF.

This chain connects TRBV19 to TRBJ2-7, with 7 bases that match TRBD1. CDR3 length equals 17 residues. V lost 5 bases and J lost 2; bases outside the gene matches: 15. Germline V gives CDR1 LNHDA, CDR2 SQIVND (reference sequence). Here the CDR3 DNA reads TGTGCCAGTAGTTCTAGGGGGCTGAGCCGGGGAACCTACGAGCAGTACTTC. Protein sequence: CASSSRGLSRGTYEQYF.

The chain couples TRBV5-5 to TRBJ2-2, with TRBD1 matching 7 bases. Losses at the gene ends were 4 bases for V and 6 bases for J; bases not matched to a gene: 9. The CDR3 covers 15 residues. Germline V gives CDR1 SGHKS, CDR2 YYEKEE (reference sequence). DNA for the CDR3: TGTGCCAGCAGCCTCATAGTGACAGGGTCCGGGGAGCTGTTTTTT. It is translated as CASSLIVTGSGELFF.

The chain is built from TRBV13 and TRBJ2-2; no reliable D call. Trimming shortened V by 4 bases and J by 0 bases, and 24 bases separated the two germline ends. The length of the CDR3 is 20 residues. Per germline, CDR1 PRHDT and CDR2 FYEKMQ (reference sequence). The CDR3 DNA follows: TGTGCCAGCAGCTACCGACAAGAGTATCTTACAGCCGCGAACACCGGGGAGCTGTTTTTT. Translation gives CASSYRQEYLTAANTGELFF.

This clone rates as medium-sized. This specimen includes other DNA sequences encoding the same CDR3. V and J are TRBV2 and TRBJ2-7, with TRBD1 matching 9 bases. The J segment lost 4 bases and the V segment lost 4 bases, leaving 2 bases of the junction unmatched. Germline V gene lookup returns CDR1 SNHLY and CDR2 FYNNEI. There are 13 residues in the CDR3. The CDR3 reads CASSVGQGYEQYF. The CDR3 nucleotides read TGTGCCAGCAGTGTGGGACAGGGTTACGAGCAGTACTTC.

This chain joins TRBV28 and TRBJ1-2; 10 nucleotides match TRBD1. Germline values: CDR1 MDHEN, CDR2 SYDVKM. V lost 6 bases, J lost 4 bases, and 5 bases stayed unmatched. The CDR3 extends over 14 amino acids. The CDR3 spells CASRATGGGYGYTF. DNA for the CDR3: TGTGCCAGCAGAGCGACAGGGGGCGGCTATGGCTACACCTTC.